The 10 T cell receptor beta chains reported below all come from one sample, sequenced in a study of CXCR3-negative and CXCR3-positive naive CD8 T cells. The TRB cDNA libraries were prepared by 5' RACE with UMI labels. For each CDR3 protein, TCRdb gives one entry from its re-call of the 5' RACE reads, without DNA. Listed are 45,000 to 75,000 distinct CDR3 sequences; 0.42% falls within the top ten. Material for sequencing was naive CXCR3- CD8+ T cells from blood. Subset in this sample: CD45RO-CCR7+CD27+CD95- naive CD8+ T cells lacking CXCR3 (TNR3-). These receptors were obtained from a human donor in good health. Some clones in this sample may be carry-over from other donors' samples.

This rearrangement joins TRBV7-9 to TRBJ2-1; TCRdb's D call, TRBD2, is unchecked because there is no DNA. CDR1 SEHNR and CDR2 FQNEAQ come from the germline V gene (reference sequence). This CDR3 comprises 12 residues. This CDR3 reads CASSPGSGEQFF.

The V gene is TRBV5-1, the J gene TRBJ2-5; TCRdb indicates TRBD1, and absent DNA this call remains unverified. Germline V gene lookup returns CDR1 SGHRS and CDR2 YFSETQ. The CDR3 length is 15 residues. The CDR3 here is CANSFGDSRQETQYF.

The chain joins TRBV28 to TRBJ2-5. This CDR3 is 15 amino acids long. The germline V gene encodes CDR1 MDHEN and CDR2 SYDVKM. CDR3 protein: CASRRWRMGQETQYF.

The CDR3 protein is CASGSGRPRPEAFF. V gene TRBV7-8 combines with J gene TRBJ1-1; TCRdb returns TRBD1, unconfirmable since there is no DNA. The V gene's germline CDR1 is SGHVS and CDR2 FQNEAQ. The CDR3 has 14 amino acids.

The chain couples TRBV29-1 to TRBJ2-3; with no DNA, the TCRdb D assignment of TRBD2 cannot be verified. From germline, CDR1 is SQVTM and CDR2 ANQGSEA. The CDR3 has 14 residues. The CDR3 loop is CSVASGTPADTQYF.

The J gene is TRBJ2-3, the V gene TRBV29-1; TCRdb calls TRBD1, which cannot be checked without DNA. CDR1 and CDR2 from the germline V gene are SQVTM and ANQGSEA. The CDR3 spans 15 residues. CDR3 residues: CSVLTRGQVLDTQYF.

The chain recombines TRBV20-1 with TRBJ2-1; TCRdb designates TRBD2, a call that cannot be tested without DNA. The CDR3 extends over 16 amino acids. Germline V lookup: CDR1 DFQATT, CDR2 SNEGSKA (reference sequence). Here the CDR3 reads CSAGHALAGAYNEQFF.

This CDR3 reads CSARLPGQGASGANVLTF. V and J are TRBV20-1 and TRBJ2-6; there is no DNA to check the TCRdb D call of TRBD1. The CDR3 totals 18 residues. The V gene's germline CDR1 is DFQATT and CDR2 SNEGSKA (reference sequence).

The V gene is TRBV5-1, the J gene TRBJ2-1; without DNA, the TCRdb call of TRBD2 cannot be checked. Germline values: CDR1 SGHRS, CDR2 YFSETQ. The CDR3 consists of 14 residues. The CDR3 sequence is CASSLATGEDEQFF.

The chain uses TRBV2 and TRBJ1-6. The CDR3 consists of 16 residues. CDR1 is SNHLY and CDR2 is FYNNEI in the germline V gene. CDR3 protein: CASSGPTTYYNSPLHF.